This T cell receptor (beta chain) was documented in a study of CD8 T cells in Susac syndrome. As for the study in general: Each patient with Susac syndrome, at the time of blood draw, was therapy-naive, on corticosteroids, or on intravenous immunoglobulin alone.

Reverse transcription of roughly 0.45 to 1 ug RNA used random hexamers. immunoSEQ multiplex PCR amplified TCR beta CDR3 across 54 Vbeta, 13 Jbeta. TCRdb redid the calling of the immunoSEQ multiplex PCR reads with MiXCR, one entry per CDR3 protein. The sample has around 170,000 distinct CDR3 sequences; roughly 94% are singletons. The receptor was derived from a human donor with Susac syndrome. Material for sequencing was CD8+ T cells from PBMCs.

In nucleotides, the CDR3 is TGTGCCACCTCTGGACGGGGGAAGTTCACAGATACGCAGTATTTT. Translated, it gives CATSGRGKFTDTQYF. This rearrangement joins TRBV15 to TRBJ2-3, with a possible D match to TRBD2 (6 bases). Trimming pared 8 bases from V and 2 bases from J, leaving 17 bases between. The V gene's germline CDR1 is LNHNV and CDR2 YYDKDF (reference sequence). The CDR3 extends over 15 amino acids.